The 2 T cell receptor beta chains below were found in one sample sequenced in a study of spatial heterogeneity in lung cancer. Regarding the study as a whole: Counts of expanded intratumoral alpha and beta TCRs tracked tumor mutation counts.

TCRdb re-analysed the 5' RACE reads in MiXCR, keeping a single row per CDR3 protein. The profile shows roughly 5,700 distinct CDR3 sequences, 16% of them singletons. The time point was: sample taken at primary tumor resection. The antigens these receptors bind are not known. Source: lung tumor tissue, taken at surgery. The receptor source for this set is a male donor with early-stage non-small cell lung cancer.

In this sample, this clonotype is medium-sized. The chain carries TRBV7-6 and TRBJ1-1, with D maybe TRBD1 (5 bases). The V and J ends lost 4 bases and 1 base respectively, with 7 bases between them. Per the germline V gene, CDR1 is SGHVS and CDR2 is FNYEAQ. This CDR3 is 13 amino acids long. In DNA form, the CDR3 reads TGTGCCAGCAGCTGGGGGTCGAACACTGAAGCTTTCTTT. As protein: CASSWGSNTEAFF.

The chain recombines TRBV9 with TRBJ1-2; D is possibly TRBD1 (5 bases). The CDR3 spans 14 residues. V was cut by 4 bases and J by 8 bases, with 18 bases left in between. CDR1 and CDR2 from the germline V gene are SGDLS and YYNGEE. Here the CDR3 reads CASSLDGTRGGYTF. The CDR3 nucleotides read TGTGCCAGCAGCCTAGACGGGACCAGAGGAGGCTACACCTTC.